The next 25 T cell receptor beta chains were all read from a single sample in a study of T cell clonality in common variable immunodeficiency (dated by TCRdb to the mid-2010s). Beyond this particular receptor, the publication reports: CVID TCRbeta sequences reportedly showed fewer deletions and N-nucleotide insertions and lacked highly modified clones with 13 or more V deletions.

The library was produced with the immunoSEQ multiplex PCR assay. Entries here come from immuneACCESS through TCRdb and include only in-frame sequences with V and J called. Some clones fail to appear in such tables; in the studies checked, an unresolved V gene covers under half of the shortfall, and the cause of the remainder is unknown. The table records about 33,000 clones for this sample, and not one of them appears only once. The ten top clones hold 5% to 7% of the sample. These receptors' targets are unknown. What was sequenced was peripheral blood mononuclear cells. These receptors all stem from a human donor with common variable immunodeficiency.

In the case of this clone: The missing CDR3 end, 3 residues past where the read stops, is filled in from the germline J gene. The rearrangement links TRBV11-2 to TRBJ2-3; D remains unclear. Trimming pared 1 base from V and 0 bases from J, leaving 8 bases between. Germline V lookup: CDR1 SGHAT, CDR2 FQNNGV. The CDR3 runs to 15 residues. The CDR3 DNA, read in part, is TGTGCCAGCAGCTTAGGCGCCTCTAGCACAGATACG. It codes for CASSLGASSTDT. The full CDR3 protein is CASSLGASSTDTQYF.

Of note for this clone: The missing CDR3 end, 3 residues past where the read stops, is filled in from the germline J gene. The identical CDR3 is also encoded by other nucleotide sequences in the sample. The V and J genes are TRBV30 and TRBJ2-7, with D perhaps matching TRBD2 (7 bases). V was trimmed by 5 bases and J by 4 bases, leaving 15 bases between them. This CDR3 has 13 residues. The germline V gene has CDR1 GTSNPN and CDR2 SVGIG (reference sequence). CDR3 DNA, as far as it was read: TGTGCCTGGGCCGGGGGGCCCCGGTACGAG. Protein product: CAWAGGPRYE. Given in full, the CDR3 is CAWAGGPRYEQYF.

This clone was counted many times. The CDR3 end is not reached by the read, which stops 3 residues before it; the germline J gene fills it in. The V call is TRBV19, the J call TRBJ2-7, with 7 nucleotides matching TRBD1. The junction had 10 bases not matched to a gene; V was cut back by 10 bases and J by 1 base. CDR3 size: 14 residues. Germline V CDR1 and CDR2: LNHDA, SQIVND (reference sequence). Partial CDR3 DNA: TGTGCCACCTCGACAGGGTTACTATCCTACGAG. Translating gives CATSTGLLSYE. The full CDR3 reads CATSTGLLSYEQYF.

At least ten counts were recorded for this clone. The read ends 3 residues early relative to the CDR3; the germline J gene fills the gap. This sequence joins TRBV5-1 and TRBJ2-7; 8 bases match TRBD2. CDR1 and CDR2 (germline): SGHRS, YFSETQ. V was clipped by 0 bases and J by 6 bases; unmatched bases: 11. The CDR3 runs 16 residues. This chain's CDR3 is CASSLDAGGGTTEQYF. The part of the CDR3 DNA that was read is TGCGCCAGCAGCTTGGATGCGGGGGGCGGGACAACCGAG. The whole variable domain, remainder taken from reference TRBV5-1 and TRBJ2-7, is KAGVTQTPRYLIKTRGQQVTLSCSPISGHRSVSWYQQTPGQGLQFLFEYFSETQRNKGNFPGRFSGRQFSNSRSEMNVSTLELGDSALYLCASSLDAGGGTTEQYFGPGTRLTVT.

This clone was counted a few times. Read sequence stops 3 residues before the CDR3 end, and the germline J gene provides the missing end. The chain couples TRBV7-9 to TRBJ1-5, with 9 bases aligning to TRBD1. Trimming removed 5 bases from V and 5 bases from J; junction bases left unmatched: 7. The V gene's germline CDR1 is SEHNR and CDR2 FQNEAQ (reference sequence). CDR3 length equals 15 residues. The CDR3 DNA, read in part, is TGTGCCAGCAGCCCGGGACAGGGTCAGGATCAGCCC. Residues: CASSPGQGQDQP. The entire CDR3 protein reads CASSPGQGQDQPQHF.

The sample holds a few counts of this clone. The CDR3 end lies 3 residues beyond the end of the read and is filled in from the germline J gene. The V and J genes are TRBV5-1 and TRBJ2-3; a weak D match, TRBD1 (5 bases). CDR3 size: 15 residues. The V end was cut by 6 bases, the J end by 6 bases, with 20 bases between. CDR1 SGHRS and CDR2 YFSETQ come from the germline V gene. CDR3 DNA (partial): TGCGCCAGCAATTCAGGGTTGTTGAAGGTGGATACG. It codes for CASNSGLLKVDT. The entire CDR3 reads CASNSGLLKVDTQYF.

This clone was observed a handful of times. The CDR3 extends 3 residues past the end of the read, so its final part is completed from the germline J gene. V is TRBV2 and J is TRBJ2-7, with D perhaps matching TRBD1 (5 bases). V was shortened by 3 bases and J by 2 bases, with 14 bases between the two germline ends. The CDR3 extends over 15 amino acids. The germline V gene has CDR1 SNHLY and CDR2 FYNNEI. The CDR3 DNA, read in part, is TGTGCCAGCAGTGACGATACAGGCTTTGCCTACGAG. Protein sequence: CASSDDTGFAYE. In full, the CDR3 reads CASSDDTGFAYEQYF.

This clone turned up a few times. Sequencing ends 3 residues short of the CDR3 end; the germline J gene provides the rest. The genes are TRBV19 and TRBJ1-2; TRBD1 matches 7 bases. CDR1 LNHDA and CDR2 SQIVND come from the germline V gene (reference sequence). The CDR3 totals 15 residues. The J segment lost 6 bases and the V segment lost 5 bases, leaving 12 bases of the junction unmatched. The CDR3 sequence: CASSVTGTALHGYTF. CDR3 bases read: TGTGCCAGTAGTGTTACCGGGACAGCCCTCCATGGC.

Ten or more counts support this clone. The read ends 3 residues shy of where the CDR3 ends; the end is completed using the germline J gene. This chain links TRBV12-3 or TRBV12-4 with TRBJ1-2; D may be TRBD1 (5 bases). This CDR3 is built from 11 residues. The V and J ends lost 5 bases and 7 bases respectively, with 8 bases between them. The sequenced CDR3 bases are TGTGCCAGCAGTCAGGGATCTGGC. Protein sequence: CASSQGSG. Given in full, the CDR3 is CASSQGSGYTF.

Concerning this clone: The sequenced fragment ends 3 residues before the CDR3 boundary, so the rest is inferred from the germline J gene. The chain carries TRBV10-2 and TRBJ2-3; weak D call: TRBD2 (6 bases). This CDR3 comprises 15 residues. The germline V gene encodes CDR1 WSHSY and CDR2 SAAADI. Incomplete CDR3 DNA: TGCGCCAGCAGTGAGCTACTAGCTTCACCCGGAACG. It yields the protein CASSELLASPGT. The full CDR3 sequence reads CASSELLASPGTQYF.

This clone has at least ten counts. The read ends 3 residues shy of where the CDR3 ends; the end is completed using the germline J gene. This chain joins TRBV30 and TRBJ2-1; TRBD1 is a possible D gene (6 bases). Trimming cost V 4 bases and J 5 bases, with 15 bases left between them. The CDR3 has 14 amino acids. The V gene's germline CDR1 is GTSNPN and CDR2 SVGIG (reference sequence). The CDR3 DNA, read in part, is TGTGCCTGGAAAGGGGACATTATAAACAATGAG. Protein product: CAWKGDIINNE. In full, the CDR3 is CAWKGDIINNEQFF. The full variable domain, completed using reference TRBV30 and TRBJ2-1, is SQTIHQWPATLVQPVGSPLSLECTVEGTSNPNLYWYRQAAGRGLQLLFYSVGIGQISSEVPQNLSASRPQDRQFILSSKKLLLSDSGFYLCAWKGDIINNEQFFGPGTRLTVL.

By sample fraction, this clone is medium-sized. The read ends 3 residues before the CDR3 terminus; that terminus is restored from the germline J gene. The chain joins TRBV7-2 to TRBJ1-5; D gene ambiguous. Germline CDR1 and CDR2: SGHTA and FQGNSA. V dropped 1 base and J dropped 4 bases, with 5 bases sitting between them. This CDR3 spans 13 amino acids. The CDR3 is CASSLGRNQPQHF. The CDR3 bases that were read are TGTGCCAGCAGCTTAGGGCGGAATCAGCCC.

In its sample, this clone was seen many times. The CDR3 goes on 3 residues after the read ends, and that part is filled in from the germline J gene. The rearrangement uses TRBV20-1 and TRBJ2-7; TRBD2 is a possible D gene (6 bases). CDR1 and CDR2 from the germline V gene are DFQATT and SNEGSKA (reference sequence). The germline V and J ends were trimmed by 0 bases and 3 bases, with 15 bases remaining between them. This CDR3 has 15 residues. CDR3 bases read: TGCAGTGCTAGAGATTTAGACGGGACTGACTACGAG. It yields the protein CSARDLDGTDYE. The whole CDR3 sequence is CSARDLDGTDYEQYF.

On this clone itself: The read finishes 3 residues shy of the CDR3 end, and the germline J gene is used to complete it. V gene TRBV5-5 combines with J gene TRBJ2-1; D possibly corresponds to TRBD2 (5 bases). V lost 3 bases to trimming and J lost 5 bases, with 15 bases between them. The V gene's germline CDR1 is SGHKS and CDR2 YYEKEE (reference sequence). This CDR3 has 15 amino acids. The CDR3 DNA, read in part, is TGTGCCAGCAGCTCCCGGCCGGACTCGCACAATGAG. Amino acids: CASSSRPDSHNE. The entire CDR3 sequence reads CASSSRPDSHNEQFF. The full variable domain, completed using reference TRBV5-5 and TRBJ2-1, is DAGVTQSPTHLIKTRGQQVTLRCSPISGHKSVSWYQQVLGQGPQFIFQYYEKEERGRGNFPDRFSARQFPNYSSELNVNALLLGDSALYLCASSSRPDSHNEQFFGPGTRLTVL.

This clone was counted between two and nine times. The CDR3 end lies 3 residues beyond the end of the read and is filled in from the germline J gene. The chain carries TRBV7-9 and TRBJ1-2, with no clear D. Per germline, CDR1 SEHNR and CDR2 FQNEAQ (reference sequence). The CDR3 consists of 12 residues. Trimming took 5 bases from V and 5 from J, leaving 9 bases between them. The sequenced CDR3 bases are TGTGCCAGCAGCCCCAGGTTGTATGGC. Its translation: CASSPRLYG. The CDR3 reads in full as CASSPRLYGYTF.

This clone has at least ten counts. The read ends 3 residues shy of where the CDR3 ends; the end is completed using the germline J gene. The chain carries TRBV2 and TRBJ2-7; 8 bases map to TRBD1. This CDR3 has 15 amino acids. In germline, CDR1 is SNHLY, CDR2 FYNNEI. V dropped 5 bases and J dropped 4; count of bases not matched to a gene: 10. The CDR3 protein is CASSRDRQILYEQYF. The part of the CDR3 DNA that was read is TGTGCCAGCAGTCGGGACAGGCAAATACTATACGAG. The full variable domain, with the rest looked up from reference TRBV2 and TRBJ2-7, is EPEVTQTPSHQVTQMGQEVILRCVPISNHLYFYWYRQILGQKVEFLVSFYNNEISEKSEIFDDQFSVERPDGSNFTLKIRSTKLEDSAMYFCASSRDRQILYEQYFGPGTRLTVT.

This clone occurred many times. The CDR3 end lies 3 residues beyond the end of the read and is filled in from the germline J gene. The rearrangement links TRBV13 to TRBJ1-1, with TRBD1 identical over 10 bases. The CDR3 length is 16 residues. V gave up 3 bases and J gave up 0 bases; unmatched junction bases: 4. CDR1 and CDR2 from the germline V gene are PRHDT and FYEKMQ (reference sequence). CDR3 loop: CASSFGTGVMNTEAFF. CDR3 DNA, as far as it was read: TGTGCCAGCAGCTTCGGGACAGGGGTAATGAACACTGAA.

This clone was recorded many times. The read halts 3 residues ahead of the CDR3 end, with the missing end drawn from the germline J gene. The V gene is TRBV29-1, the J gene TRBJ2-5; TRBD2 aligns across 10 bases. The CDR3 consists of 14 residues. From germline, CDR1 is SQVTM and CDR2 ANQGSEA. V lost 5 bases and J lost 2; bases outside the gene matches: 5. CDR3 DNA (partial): TGCAGCGTTTGTTTAGCGGGGGGACAAGAGACC. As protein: CSVCLAGGQET. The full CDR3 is CSVCLAGGQETQYF.

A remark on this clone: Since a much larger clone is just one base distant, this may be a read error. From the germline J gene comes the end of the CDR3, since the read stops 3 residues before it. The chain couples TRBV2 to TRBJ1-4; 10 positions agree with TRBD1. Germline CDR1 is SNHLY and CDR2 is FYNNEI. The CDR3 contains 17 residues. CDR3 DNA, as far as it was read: TGTGCCAGCACTAGAAGGGGACAGGGGACAACTAAGGAAAAA. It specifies CASTRRGQGTTKEK. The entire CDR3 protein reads CASTRRGQGTTKEKLFF.

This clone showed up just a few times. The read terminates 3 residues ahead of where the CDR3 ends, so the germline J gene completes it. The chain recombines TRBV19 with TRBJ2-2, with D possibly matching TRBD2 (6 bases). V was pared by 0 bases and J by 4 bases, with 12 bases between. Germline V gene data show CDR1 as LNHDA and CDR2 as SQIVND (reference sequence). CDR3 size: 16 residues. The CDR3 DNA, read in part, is TGTGCCAGTAGTATAGATGGAGGGTCCGCCACCGGGGAG. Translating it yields CASSIDGGSATGE. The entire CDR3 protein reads CASSIDGGSATGELFF.

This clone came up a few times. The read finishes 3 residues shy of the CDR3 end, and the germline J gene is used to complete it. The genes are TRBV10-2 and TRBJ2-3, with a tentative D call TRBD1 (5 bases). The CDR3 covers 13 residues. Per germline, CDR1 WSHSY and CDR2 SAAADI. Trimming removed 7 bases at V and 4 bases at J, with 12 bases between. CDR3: CASKGDGADTQYF. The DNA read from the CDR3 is TGCGCCAGCAAAGGGGATGGGGCAGATACG.

CDR3: CASNRGAGFTEAFF. Incomplete CDR3 DNA: TGTGCCAGTAACAGGGGGGCGGGTTTCACTGAA. The V and J genes are TRBV7-8 and TRBJ1-1; 8 bases agree with TRBD1. The read falls 3 residues short of the CDR3 end, and the missing part is taken from the germline J gene. The CDR3 is 14 amino acids. Germline trimming cut 9 bases from V and 4 bases from J; bases unmatched to any gene: 10. In germline, CDR1 is SGHVS, CDR2 FQNEAQ.

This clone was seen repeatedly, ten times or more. The CDR3 DNA, read in part, is TGTGCCAGCTCGTCCTGGACAGGGAATCTTTACAATGAG. As protein: CASSSWTGNLYNE. The whole CDR3 protein reads CASSSWTGNLYNEQFF. The chain uses TRBV18 and TRBJ2-1, with 8 bases identical to TRBD1. The observed sequence ends 3 residues before the CDR3 terminus, with the missing tail filled in from the germline J gene. Germline-derived CDR1 and CDR2 are KGHSH and LQKENI. J was trimmed by 4 bases and V by 6 bases; bases with no gene match: 11. The CDR3 loop spans 16 amino acids.

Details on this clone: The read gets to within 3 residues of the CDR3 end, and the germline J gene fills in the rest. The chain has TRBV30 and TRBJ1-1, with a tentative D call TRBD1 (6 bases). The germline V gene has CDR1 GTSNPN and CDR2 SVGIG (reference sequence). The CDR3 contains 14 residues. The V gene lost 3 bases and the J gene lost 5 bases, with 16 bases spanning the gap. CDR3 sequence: CAWRAGGARTEAFF. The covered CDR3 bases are TGTGCCTGGAGGGCCGGGGGGGCGAGGACTGAA. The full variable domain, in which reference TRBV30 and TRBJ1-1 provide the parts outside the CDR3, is SQTIHQWPATLVQPVGSPLSLECTVEGTSNPNLYWYRQAAGRGLQLLFYSVGIGQISSEVPQNLSASRPQDRQFILSSKKLLLSDSGFYLCAWRAGGARTEAFFGQGTRLTVV.

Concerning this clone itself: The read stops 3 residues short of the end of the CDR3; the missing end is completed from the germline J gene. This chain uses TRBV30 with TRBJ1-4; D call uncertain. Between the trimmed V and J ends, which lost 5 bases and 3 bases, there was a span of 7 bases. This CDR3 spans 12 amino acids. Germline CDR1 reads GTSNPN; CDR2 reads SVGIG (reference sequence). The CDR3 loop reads CAWSQANEKLFF. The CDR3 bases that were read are TGTGCCTGGTCCCAGGCTAATGAAAAA. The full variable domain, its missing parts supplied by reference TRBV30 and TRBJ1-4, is SQTIHQWPATLVQPVGSPLSLECTVEGTSNPNLYWYRQAAGRGLQLLFYSVGIGQISSEVPQNLSASRPQDRQFILSSKKLLLSDSGFYLCAWSQANEKLFFGSGTQLSVL.